The present T cell receptor (beta chain) was sequenced within a study of blood T cell repertoires in COVID-19. The CDR3 has 13 amino acids. The ends were cut back, 3 bases at V and 7 bases at J, with 12 bases in the middle. Germline CDR1 reads ENHRY; CDR2 reads SYGVKD. Original processing methods: From reference gene primer amplification, estimates of nucleated cell counts were derived. Measured with immunoSEQ multiplex PCR; TCRdb has only the in-frame clones, and not every one. The V and J calls and clone size come from that table; D and trimming were worked out from the DNA. The sample lists approximately 110,000 clones; around nine tenths were seen once.

The chain links TRBV10-3 to TRBJ1-2; a weak D match, TRBD1 (6 bases). The clonotype was recovered from a man in his forties or fifties with COVID-19, enrolled during active disease. The material sequenced was peripheral blood. CDR3 nucleotides: TGTGCCATCAGTGACGGGGGGCGCGGTGGCTACACCTTC. Translation gives CAISDGGRGGYTF.